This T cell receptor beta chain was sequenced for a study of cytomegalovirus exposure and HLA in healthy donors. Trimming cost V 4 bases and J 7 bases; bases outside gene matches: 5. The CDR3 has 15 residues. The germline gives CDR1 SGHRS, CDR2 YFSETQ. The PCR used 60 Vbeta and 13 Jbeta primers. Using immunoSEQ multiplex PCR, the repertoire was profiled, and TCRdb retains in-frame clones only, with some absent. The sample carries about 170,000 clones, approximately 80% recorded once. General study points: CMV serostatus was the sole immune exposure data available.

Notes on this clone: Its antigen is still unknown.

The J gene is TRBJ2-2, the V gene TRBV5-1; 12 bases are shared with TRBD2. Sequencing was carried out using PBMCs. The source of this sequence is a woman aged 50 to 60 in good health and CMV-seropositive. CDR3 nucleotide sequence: TGCGCCAGCAGCCTACGGACTAGCGGGGACGGGGAGCTGTTTTTT. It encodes CASSLRTSGDGELFF.